The clone carrying this T cell receptor (beta chain) has only a few counts. Profiling relied on immunoSEQ multiplex PCR, and the TCRdb table lists in-frame clones only, not all of them. Of about 90,000 clones in the sample, roughly nine tenths were seen once. The data derive from a study of OX40 agonist ivuxolimab in advanced cancers. Germline assignment: CDR1 MGHRA and CDR2 YSYEKL. The CDR3 consists of 14 residues. With 5 bases removed from V and 2 bases from J, the gap between germline ends came to 13 bases. Sample: CD4+ or CD8+ T cells sorted from blood, taken in a trial of the OX40 agonist ivuxolimab. The J gene is TRBJ2-7, the V gene TRBV4-1, with TRBD1 as a possible D gene (6 bases). This sequence was found in an adult with an advanced solid tumor such as melanoma, head and neck, liver or kidney cancer. This CDR3 reads CASSSIGQTYEQYF. In DNA form, the CDR3 reads TGCGCCAGCAGCTCTATAGGACAGACCTACGAGCAGTACTTC.